Listed below are T cell receptor beta chains from one sample, sequenced in a study of shared clonotypes between healthy human individuals. Libraries were prepared by immunoSEQ multiplex PCR; TCRdb keeps only in-frame clonotypes and omits some of them. The sample has approximately 2.4 million clones; 95% are singletons. The specimen was naive CD4+ T cells sorted from blood. Source of these receptors: a man younger than 35 in good health. Both conserved end residues are part of each CDR3. The D gene is left open where the match is weak. A row's size may be missing; if present it is once, few, many or a size class.

v_call	j_call	d_call	clone_size	cdr3_nt	cdr3_aa
TRBV11-2	TRBJ2-7	-	-	TGTGCCAGCAGCTTAGATCCAGGGCCCTACGAGCAGTACTTC	CASSLDPGPYEQYF
TRBV5-1	TRBJ2-7	-	once	TGCGCCAGCTCCCCCGAACAGGCTTCCTACGAGCAGTACTTC	CASSPEQASYEQYF
TRBV5-8	TRBJ1-1	-	-	TGTGCCAGCAGCTTGGAAATGAACACTGAAGCTTTCTTT	CASSLEMNTEAFF
TRBV5-6	TRBJ1-2	-	once	TGTGCCAGCAGCTTGGCAGCTAACTATGGCTACACCTTC	CASSLAANYGYTF
TRBV5-1	TRBJ2-1	-	-	TGCGCCAGCAGCTTGGGGGACTTCAACAATGAGCAGTTCTTC	CASSLGDFNNEQFF
TRBV9	TRBJ2-7	TRBD1	-	TGTGCCAGCAGCGTTCCTGACAGGGGCTACGAGCAGTACTTC	CASSVPDRGYEQYF
TRBV2	TRBJ1-2	-	-	TGTGCCAGCAGTGTTTGTGAGTCCTGCGGCTACACCTTC	CASSVCESCGYTF
TRBV5-1	TRBJ2-1	TRBD2	-	TGCGCCAGCAAGGACGGGACTAGCTCCTACAATGAGCAGTTCTTC	CASKDGTSSYNEQFF
TRBV5-1	TRBJ2-7	-	-	TGCGCCAGCAGCTTAGCCGGGGGCAAGTACGAGCAGTACTTC	CASSLAGGKYEQYF
TRBV7-2	TRBJ2-3	TRBD2	once	TGTGCCAGCAGCTGGGGGGGGTGGACAGATACGCAGTATTTT	CASSWGGWTDTQYF
TRBV18	TRBJ2-7	-	-	TGTGCCAGCTCACCGTCTCGGGGATACGAGCAGTACTTC	CASSPSRGYEQYF
TRBV6-1	TRBJ2-7	-	-	TGTGCCAGCAGTGAAGGTCCACAGTTGACCTACGAGCAGTACTTC	CASSEGPQLTYEQYF
TRBV6-6	TRBJ1-1	TRBD1	-	TGTGCCACCTTGGGACAGGGGAACACTGAAGCTTTCTTT	CATLGQGNTEAFF
TRBV7-2	TRBJ2-7	TRBD2	-	TGTGCCAGCAGCTTAATCCCAGCGGGAGTAAACGAGCAGTACTTC	CASSLIPAGVNEQYF
TRBV6-4	TRBJ1-6	TRBD1	-	TGTGCCAGCAGTGCAGGGGGTGCAAATTCACCCCTCCACTTT	CASSAGGANSPLHF
TRBV5-4	TRBJ2-5	-	-	TGTGCCAGCAGCTTGGCCGCAGGAAAAGAGACCCAGTACTTC	CASSLAAGKETQYF
TRBV11-2	TRBJ1-1	-	-	TGTGCCAGCAGCTCCGCTCTTGGAGCTTTCTTT	CASSSALGAFF
TRBV15	TRBJ1-5	-	-	TGTGCCACCAGCAGAGATCTCGGTGGGGCCGAAATCTTGGTCCAGCATTTT	CATSRDLGGAEILVQHF
TRBV6-5	TRBJ2-5	-	-	TGTGCCAGCAGGCTCCGAGAGACCCAGTACTTC	CASRLRETQYF
TRBV5-4	TRBJ2-3	TRBD1	-	TGTGCCAGCAGCGTGGACAGGTACACAGATACGCAGTATTTT	CASSVDRYTDTQYF
TRBV6-6	TRBJ2-7	-	-	TGTGCCAGCAGTTACACGGCGCTATCCTACGAGCAGTACTTC	CASSYTALSYEQYF
TRBV6-1	TRBJ1-5	-	-	TGTGCCAGCAGATCGGACAAACTAGGCCAGCCCCAGCATTTT	CASRSDKLGQPQHF
TRBV10-3	TRBJ2-1	TRBD2	-	TGTGCCATCAGTGAGTCTGATGGTAGCGGGGGCAATGAGCAGTTCTTC	CAISESDGSGGNEQFF
TRBV7-9	TRBJ1-3	-	once	TGTGCCAGCAGCTTATACGGTACGGAACCTTGGTCTGGAAACACCATATATTTT	CASSLYGTEPWSGNTIYF
TRBV5-1	TRBJ2-3	-	-	TGCGCCAGCAGCTTGGGGGACTTAATCAGCACAGATACGCAGTATTTT	CASSLGDLISTDTQYF
TRBV30	TRBJ2-1	-	-	TGTGCCTGGACCCGAGGAGCTAGCCTTCTCAATGAGCAGTTCTTC	CAWTRGASLLNEQFF
TRBV30	TRBJ1-5	-	-	TGTGCCTGGAGCCGGCAGGGGAATCAGCCCCAGCATTTT	CAWSRQGNQPQHF
TRBV5-4	TRBJ2-1	-	-	TGTGCCAGCAGCTTGGGAGGGCGGGGTGGAACGCTACTTGAGCAGTTCTTC	CASSLGGRGGTLLEQFF
TRBV5-1	TRBJ2-6	TRBD1	-	TGCGCCAGCAGCTTGGAGGGACAGCCTGGGGCCAACGTCCTGACTTTC	CASSLEGQPGANVLTF
TRBV5-1	TRBJ2-7	TRBD2	-	TGCGCCAGCAGCTTGAACCCTAGCGGGAGGGCCGCCTACGAGCAGTACTTC	CASSLNPSGRAAYEQYF
TRBV28	TRBJ1-2	TRBD1	-	TGTGCCAGCAGATCTGGGACAGGGGGCAGCTATGGCTACACCTTC	CASRSGTGGSYGYTF
TRBV5-4	TRBJ2-1	TRBD2	-	TGTGCCAGCAGCTTTCCCCCTAGCGGGTTCTACAATGAGCAGTTCTTC	CASSFPPSGFYNEQFF
TRBV18	TRBJ1-3	-	-	TGTGCCAGCTCGACCGGGACGGTCTCTGGAAACACCATATATTTT	CASSTGTVSGNTIYF
TRBV7-9	TRBJ1-3	-	-	TGTGCCAGCAGCTTATCAGGGGTTGGAAACACCATATATTTT	CASSLSGVGNTIYF
TRBV7-2	TRBJ2-7	-	-	TGTGCCAGCAGCTTAGTCGGGCCCACCTACGAGCAGTACTTC	CASSLVGPTYEQYF
TRBV7-2	TRBJ2-5	TRBD2	-	TGTGCCAGCAGCTTAGCGTCGACTAGCGGCCAAGAGACCCAGTACTTC	CASSLASTSGQETQYF
TRBV5-1	TRBJ2-7	TRBD2	-	TGCGCCAGCAGCTTGGAACTAGCGGGCGAGCAGTACTTC	CASSLELAGEQYF
TRBV11-2	TRBJ2-5	-	-	TGTGCCAGCAGCTCCCGTTTTGACTGGCGACAAGAGACCCAGTACTTC	CASSSRFDWRQETQYF
TRBV5-1	TRBJ2-3	-	-	TGCGCCAGCAGCACCGGACAGAGCACAGATACGCAGTATTTT	CASSTGQSTDTQYF
TRBV30	TRBJ2-5	-	-	TGTGCCTGGAGTGTCTCAGGGGGGGCTAAAGAGACCCAGTACTTC	CAWSVSGGAKETQYF
TRBV18	TRBJ1-1	TRBD1	-	TGTGCCAGCTCACCACAGGGGGCGGTGAACACTGAAGCTTTCTTT	CASSPQGAVNTEAFF
TRBV4-1	TRBJ2-1	-	-	TGCGCCAGCAGCCCGACGGCCCCCCAACCCGCGGAGCAGTTCTTC	CASSPTAPQPAEQFF
TRBV18	TRBJ1-5	-	-	TGTGCCAGCTCAAGGAGTGGACAGACCAATCAGCCCCAGCATTTT	CASSRSGQTNQPQHF
TRBV4-1	TRBJ1-5	TRBD1	-	TGCGCCAGCAGCCAAAGACAGGGGGCGTGGGGCAATCAGCCCCAGCATTTT	CASSQRQGAWGNQPQHF
TRBV29-1	TRBJ2-1	-	-	TGCAGCGTTGAAGGCGCCGGGACAAGGTTCATCAATGAGCAGTTCTTC	CSVEGAGTRFINEQFF
TRBV19	TRBJ2-2	TRBD2	-	TGTGCCAGTAGTATATTAGCGGGATATGACACCGGGGAGCTGTTTTTT	CASSILAGYDTGELFF
TRBV18	TRBJ2-5	TRBD1	-	TGTGCCAGCTCACCACAGACAGGGGGCCAAGAGACCCAGTACTTC	CASSPQTGGQETQYF
TRBV6-5	TRBJ1-3	-	-	TGTGCCAGCAGTTCAGGGAGCTCTGGAAACACCATATATTTT	CASSSGSSGNTIYF
TRBV4-1	TRBJ2-3	-	-	TGCGCCAGCAGCCAAGATTATCGGGATACAGATACGCAGTATTTT	CASSQDYRDTDTQYF
TRBV27	TRBJ2-5	-	-	TGTGCCAGCAGTCCCAGGGCAAACACCGGATGGGGGGACCAGTACTTC	CASSPRANTGWGDQYF
TRBV5-1	TRBJ1-2	TRBD1	-	TGCGCCAGCAGACAAGCCTGGGACAGCCCCTATGGCTACACCTTC	CASRQAWDSPYGYTF
TRBV19	TRBJ1-5	-	once	TGTGCCAGTAACGCCGGGACCAGTAGCAATCAGCCCCAGCATTTT	CASNAGTSSNQPQHF
TRBV14	TRBJ2-5	TRBD1	-	TGTGCCAGCAGCCAAAACTCAGGGGGAAAAGAGACCCAGTACTTC	CASSQNSGGKETQYF
TRBV29-1	TRBJ1-2	-	-	TGCAGCGTTGAGATCAGCTATGGCTACACCTTC	CSVEISYGYTF
TRBV28	TRBJ1-4	-	once	TGTGCCAGCAGTTCCGCGGGGGCAGGTTATTTTGAAGAAAAACTGTTTTTT	CASSSAGAGYFEEKLFF
TRBV6-8	TRBJ1-3	-	-	TGTGCCAGCAGTTGGGATAGAGGAATCTCTGGAAACACCATATATTTT	CASSWDRGISGNTIYF
TRBV7-9	TRBJ2-1	-	-	TGTGCCAGCAGATCAGAGGGACTTAGGCAGTTCTTC	CASRSEGLRQFF
TRBV5-1	TRBJ2-7	-	once	TGCGCCAGCAGCTTGGGACAGGCCTTGCCATCCTACGAGCAGTACTTC	CASSLGQALPSYEQYF
TRBV2	TRBJ1-2	-	-	TGTGCCAGCAGTGCCGACAATTCTATTGGCTACACCTTC	CASSADNSIGYTF